This T cell receptor beta chain was sequenced for a study of cytomegalovirus exposure and HLA in healthy donors. Trimming took 0 bases from V and 5 from J, leaving 10 bases between them. The CDR3 length is 14 residues. Germline assignment: CDR1 LNHNV and CDR2 YYDKDF (reference sequence). Use of 60 Vbeta and 13 Jbeta primers characterized the PCR. Generated by immunoSEQ multiplex PCR, the TCRdb table keeps only in-frame clones and is missing some. The sample gives nearly 200,000 clones, under 90% of which show up once; about 0.092% is in the top ten. J is TRBJ1-2 and V is TRBV15; unclear D gene. The specimen sequenced was PBMCs. This clonotype originated in a boy between 2 and 15 years old in good health and CMV-seronegative. CDR3 amino acids: CATSRDMWEYGYTF. CDR3 DNA sequence: TGTGCCACCAGCAGAGATATGTGGGAGTATGGCTACACCTTC.